Listed here are 15 T cell receptor beta chains from one sample, sequenced in a study of regulatory and conventional T cells in RAG deficiency. Genomic DNA came from blood regulatory T cells gated CD4+ CD25-high CD127-low. Only in-frame clones appear in the TCRdb table, and some are missing; sequencing was by immunoSEQ multiplex PCR. Of several thousand clones listed, roughly 90% are singletons. These data also formed part of another study, on regulatory T cells. That publication notes: Amplification used 52 TRBV primers and 13 TRBJ primers.

The specimen sequenced was Tregs sorted from blood. Receptors were obtained from a human donor in good health.

This clone has a single count. The gene calls are TRBV18 and TRBJ2-6; D unclear. The CDR3 has 14 residues. Germline loops: CDR1 KGHSH, CDR2 LQKENI. V lost 3 bases and J lost 1, with 4 bases in between. The CDR3: CASSPPSGANVLTF. As DNA, the CDR3 is TGTGCCAGCTCACCTCCATCTGGGGCCAACGTCCTGACTTTC.

The gene calls are TRBV2 and TRBJ1-2; TRBD1 matches at 7 bases. The germline V gene has CDR1 SNHLY and CDR2 FYNNEI. V gave up 8 bases and J gave up 3 bases; unmatched junction bases: 9. This CDR3 contains 14 residues. CDR3 in amino acids: CASPRAGGDYGYTF. The CDR3 nucleotides read TGTGCCAGCCCCAGGGCAGGGGGGGACTATGGCTACACCTTC.

Concerning this clone itself: A read error may produce the germline difference seen at one junction end. J is TRBJ2-1 and V is TRBV11-2; the D gene could be TRBD1 or TRBD2 (5 bases each). CDR3 length: 13 residues. The V gene's germline CDR1 is SGHAT and CDR2 FQNNGV. CDR3 loop: CASSPQGPATPLF. CDR3 in DNA: TGTGCCAGCAGCCCCCAGGGACCCGCAACGCCGCTCTTC.

The chain carries TRBV9 and TRBJ2-7; 14 positions match TRBD2. Germline CDR1 is SGDLS and CDR2 is YYNGEE. V was clipped by 7 bases and J by 3 bases; unmatched bases: 15. The CDR3 has 18 residues. The CDR3 region is CASRATSGGAGRVYEQYF. The CDR3, as DNA: TGTGCCAGCCGCGCGACTAGCGGGGGGGCGGGTCGGGTCTACGAGCAGTACTTC. The whole variable domain, remainder taken from reference TRBV9 and TRBJ2-7, is DSGVTQTPKHLITATGQRVTLRCSPRSGDLSVYWYQQSLDQGLQFLIQYYNGEERAKGNILERFSAQQFPDLHSELNLSSLELGDSALYFCASRATSGGAGRVYEQYFGPGTRLTVT.

Here the CDR3 reads CASSPASGGRNEQFF. CDR3 nucleotides: TGTGCCAGCTCACCTGCCTCCGGGGGTCGGAATGAGCAGTTCTTC. J is TRBJ2-1 and V is TRBV18; D possibly corresponds to TRBD2 (6 bases). This CDR3 is 15 amino acids long. Germline CDR1 KGHSH, CDR2 LQKENI. Trimming cost V 3 bases and J 7 bases, with 16 bases left between them. Variable domain in full (rest from reference TRBV18 and TRBJ2-1): NAGVMQNPRHLVRRRGQEARLRCSPMKGHSHVYWYRQLPEEGLKFMVYLQKENIIDESGMPKERFSAEFPKEGPSILRIQQVVRGDSAAYFCASSPASGGRNEQFFGPGTRLTVL.

The CDR3 is CASSFTSNTEAFF. The CDR3, as DNA: TGTGCCAGCAGCTTCACGAGCAACACTGAAGCTTTCTTT. This sequence joins TRBV11-3 and TRBJ1-1; no clear D. Trimming left V 3 bases short and J 2 bases short, with 7 bases between. The germline gives CDR1 SGHNT, CDR2 YENEEA. The CDR3 loop spans 13 amino acids.

The chain links TRBV2 to TRBJ1-5, with D perhaps TRBD1 (5 bases). The germline gives CDR1 SNHLY, CDR2 FYNNEI. With 6 bases removed from V and 4 bases from J, the gap between germline ends came to 10 bases. The CDR3 contains 13 residues. The CDR3 region is CASSGTGNQPQHF. The CDR3 DNA reads as TGTGCCAGCAGCGGGACGGGGAATCAGCCCCAGCATTTT.

The rearrangement links TRBV7-3 to TRBJ2-5, with 12 bases aligning to TRBD2. Germline CDR1 and CDR2: SGHTA and FQGTGA. V shed 5 bases and J 1 base; nucleotides not matched to a gene: 5. The CDR3 runs to 16 residues. The CDR3 spells CASSPGLAGSQETQYF. Written as DNA, the CDR3 is TGTGCCAGCAGCCCGGGACTAGCGGGTAGCCAAGAGACCCAGTACTTC.

J is TRBJ1-1 and V is TRBV6-6; possible D gene TRBD1, 6 bases. The CDR3 runs to 14 residues. The ends were cut back, 6 bases at V and 4 bases at J, with 15 bases in the middle. The germline gives CDR1 MNHNY, CDR2 SVGAGI (reference sequence). The CDR3 sequence: CASRVGGGRTEAFF. The DNA of the CDR3 is TGTGCCAGCAGAGTTGGTGGGGGGCGCACTGAAGCTTTCTTT.

The chain carries TRBV30 and TRBJ1-1; D is possibly TRBD1 (5 bases). CDR1 is GTSNPN, CDR2 SVGIG, per germline (reference sequence). The V gene lost 0 bases and the J gene lost 4 bases, with 15 bases spanning the gap. The CDR3 runs 15 residues. The CDR3 nucleotides read TGTGCCTGGAGTGTTGGGGGAAATCGGGTCACTGAAGCTTTCTTT. Translation gives CAWSVGGNRVTEAFF. The whole variable domain, filled in from reference TRBV30 and TRBJ1-1, reads SQTIHQWPATLVQPVGSPLSLECTVEGTSNPNLYWYRQAAGRGLQLLFYSVGIGQISSEVPQNLSASRPQDRQFILSSKKLLLSDSGFYLCAWSVGGNRVTEAFFGQGTRLTVV.

This clone was observed once. V is TRBV7-2 and J is TRBJ1-1; weak D call: TRBD1 (6 bases). The CDR3 loop spans 17 amino acids. Trimming took 2 bases from V and 0 from J, leaving 16 bases between them. In germline, CDR1 is SGHTA, CDR2 FQGNSA. The CDR3 DNA is TGTGCCAGCAGCTTAAGGACAGTGGTGTTAATGAACACTGAAGCTTTCTTT. As protein: CASSLRTVVLMNTEAFF.

V usage is TRBV11-2 and J usage is TRBJ1-2; 10 bases map to TRBD1. The germline V gene encodes CDR1 SGHAT and CDR2 FQNNGV. This CDR3 comprises 15 residues. The J segment lost 3 bases and the V segment lost 5 bases, leaving 6 bases of the junction unmatched. The CDR3 DNA is TGTGCCAGCAGCCCACGCGGACAGGGGGACTATGGCTACACCTTC. Amino acids: CASSPRGQGDYGYTF. The complete variable domain, with remaining parts taken from reference TRBV11-2 and TRBJ1-2, reads EAGVAQSPRYKIIEKRQSVAFWCNPISGHATLYWYQQILGQGPKLLIQFQNNGVVDDSQLPKDRFSAERLKGVDSTLKIQPAKLEDSAVYLCASSPRGQGDYGYTFGSGTRLTVV.

The chain links TRBV9 to TRBJ1-4; D is unclear. CDR3 length equals 12 residues. V shed 4 bases and J shed 11 bases, with 12 bases lying between them. Germline loops: CDR1 SGDLS, CDR2 YYNGEE. The CDR3 DNA follows: TGTGCCAGCAGCCCCCAAACCGGGAAACTGTTTTTT. It codes for CASSPQTGKLFF. Together with reference TRBV9 and TRBJ1-4, the CDR3 gives the full variable domain: DSGVTQTPKHLITATGQRVTLRCSPRSGDLSVYWYQQSLDQGLQFLIQYYNGEERAKGNILERFSAQQFPDLHSELNLSSLELGDSALYFCASSPQTGKLFFGSGTQLSVL.

The rearrangement joins TRBV6-1 to TRBJ2-7; either TRBD1 or TRBD2 may supply D (5 bases each). The CDR3 consists of 16 residues. V gave up 3 bases and J gave up 2 bases, with 17 bases separating them. CDR1 and CDR2 (germline): MNHNS, SASEGT. CDR3 in amino acids: CASSDFTGTPPYEQYF. The CDR3, as DNA: TGTGCCAGCAGTGACTTTACCGGGACGCCTCCCTACGAGCAGTACTTC.

This chain's CDR3 is CASRQQVSYQPQHF. The CDR3 bases are TGTGCCAGCAGACAGCAGGTATCGTATCAGCCCCAGCATTTT. The V gene is TRBV6-6, the J gene TRBJ1-5; D is uncertain. CDR3 length: 14 amino acids. Between the trimmed V and J ends, which lost 6 bases and 5 bases, there was a span of 14 bases. Germline V gives CDR1 MNHNY, CDR2 SVGAGI (reference sequence).